This T cell receptor beta chain is drawn from a study of PD-1 blockade in mismatch repair-deficient tumors. Per the germline V gene, CDR1 is LGHNA and CDR2 is YSLEER. This CDR3 spans 15 amino acids. Trimming stripped 4 bases from V and 5 bases from J, with 14 bases between. TCRdb's copy holds only in-frame clones and misses some; the assay was immunoSEQ multiplex PCR. The sample shows tens of thousands of clones, 81% of them seen only once. The specimen was peripheral blood, collected about 4.5 months after starting pembrolizumab. The clonotype originates from an adult with mismatch repair-deficient cancer. V usage is TRBV4-3 and J usage is TRBJ2-2; D possibly matches TRBD1 or TRBD2 (6 bases each). DNA for the CDR3: TGCGCCAGCAGCCTATATAGAGGGGGGACCGGGGAGCTGTTTTTT. Encoded protein: CASSLYRGGTGELFF.